The present entry profiles one T cell receptor beta chain with its context. There is no known antigen for this receptor. Base-call qualities are not available, and no considerably larger clone is one nucleotide away. The sample comes from a study of cytomegalovirus exposure and HLA in healthy donors (dated by TCRdb to 2016 to 2017). As for the study more broadly: An earlier analysis of several hundred of the donors reported about 280 Gb of sequence data and some 110 million unique TCR beta sequences obtained from 180 million or so T cells. Rather than drawing on any new phenotypic data, the later analysis identified candidate immune exposures from TCR beta sequences and the way those sequences occurred across donors. HLA typing covered class I and class II loci at four-digit resolution. Among some 410 genotyped donors of the cohort, an average of around 240,000 unique TCR beta nucleotide sequences were sequenced per donor, roughly 20% of them non-productive. A later genetic analysis took genome-wide SNP genotypes for about three fifths of the roughly 670 donors and used that subset as a discovery cohort. To predict cytomegalovirus infection status, the study combined high-throughput TCR immunosequencing, statistical association of individual TCRs with disease status, and machine learning. A later analysis re-analyzed previously published TCR beta repertoires from 600 to 850 donors and added high-resolution HLA genotyping to study TCR occurrence patterns. Along with the roughly 710-subject first cohort, a separate validation cohort of around 120 different subjects was used. The T cell repertoires of 666 subjects were profiled by immunosequencing and related to cytomegalovirus serostatus. Donor age, sex, ethnicity and CMV serostatus were compiled alongside the repertoire data. About 310 gigabases of sequencing data and 70 million to 100 million unique TCR sequences were included in an early release covering about 600 HLA-typed donors. The number of donors typed differed by locus, with roughly 629-640 for A, B, C, DRB1 and DQB1, 522 for DQA1, 606 for DPA1, and over 400 for DPB1. To decide whether each TCR beta V gene segment behaved as functional or pseudogenic, an earlier analysis of some 540 of the donors relied on high-throughput TCR beta sequencing. A handful of DR-DQ haplotypes were handled as single units for association and clustering because linkage in the cohort was strong. The aim of the study was to test whether cataloging public T cell receptors could identify signatures of past pathogen exposure. All discovery cohort repertoires had been generated on a single sequencing platform. Of the 300 to 500 genotyped donors, 75% to 85% were placed in the genetic ancestry cluster associated with self-reported Caucasian donors.

The paper's findings and limits, for the study overall: Broadly in line with IMGT annotations, most TCR beta V segments showed up in productive rearrangements about 87% or about 30% of the time in an earlier analysis of 450 to 600 of the donors. In both the original and validation cohorts, the classifier was reported to diagnose cytomegalovirus status with high specificity and sensitivity. A later genetic analysis associated a missense DCLRE1C variant with V-gene and J-gene trimming of TCR beta chains, and an independent cohort replicated the association. A group of highly shared sequence variants was considered likely to be a technical artifact of the sequencing pipeline. The presence/absence analyses assumed that sequencing depth was roughly uniform across donors, and that assumption may not be true. A total of fewer than 200 TCR beta chains were listed by the study as associated with cytomegalovirus. Correlated functional status among segregating V segments might be attributable to linkage disequilibrium, but an unknown experimental factor could not be ruled out. The cohort was sequenced for TCR beta chains only, and without alpha or paired-chain data the features that could be detected were limited. In a later analysis, 16,951 TCR beta sequences were associated with specific HLA alleles at a false discovery rate of 0.05. According to a later analysis, most CMV-associated TCR beta chains appeared to be HLA-restricted, and the HLA associations seemed to be driven largely by CMV exposure. A further reported finding was that TCR beta sequences accurately predicted the HLA-A and HLA-B alleles for most subjects in the first cohort. The only immune exposure information available for the cohort was CMV serostatus. In a later analysis, HLA-associated TCR beta chains showed more clonal expansion and lower generation probabilities than non-associated chains that were equally common. Because HLA typing was unavailable for some donors at each locus, only the typed subset was used in association tests. A later genetic analysis reported fewer N-insertions in productive TCRs among donors in an Asian-associated ancestry cluster than the roughly 650-donor mean. In a later analysis, TCR association rates were found to vary across HLA loci, with the most associated TCRs seen for DRB1 alleles and the fewest for HLA-C alleles. The authors suggested that the approach could potentially be extended to other disease states and immunological phenotypes. In vitro tests confirmed that a few of the cytomegalovirus-associated TCR beta chains recognize cytomegalovirus antigens. Because counts were too low, under 20 rarely observed V segments, including chromosome 9 orphons, were left out of the earlier analysis of approximately 500 of the donors. When HLA alleles, especially DR and DQ, strongly co-occurred, attributing TCR associations to individual alleles was difficult. The 87-base-pair reads could not distinguish some IMGT-functional V segments, including TRBV6-2 and TRBV6-3, so those segments were excluded. While some public TCRs were present in many individuals, most TCR sequences turned up only very rarely across donors. In a later analysis, several top co-occurrence clusters were reported to appear linked to parvovirus B19, influenza, CMV and Epstein-Barr virus.

The method was the immunoSEQ multiplex PCR assay. The multiplex PCR relied on a mix of 60 forward primers for TCR Vbeta segments and 13 reverse primers for TCR Jbeta segments. A multiplex PCR assay on genomic DNA amplified the CDR3 region of rearranged TCR beta genes. On the Illumina HiSeq System, the amplified TCR beta libraries were sequenced as 87-base-pair reads. The source study handled its data this way. A later analysis tallied roughly 76 million unique TCR beta chains across the approximately 670 repertoires, and around 9.9 million of those chains were shared by two or more donors. Raw reads were error-corrected and collapsed into unique sequences with a nearest-neighbor algorithm that merged closely related sequences to remove PCR and sequencing errors. CDR3 sequences were aligned to IMGT reference sequences to assign V, D and J gene segments. For a sequence to be retained, at least a six-nucleotide match to both a V gene segment and a J gene segment was required. Rearrangements were classified as productive when the CDR3 lacked stop codons and remained in frame with V and J, and all other rearrangements were classified as non-productive. Following IMGT convention, CDR3 was defined as the stretch from the second conserved V-encoded cysteine up to the conserved J-encoded phenylalanine. In an earlier analysis of 587 of the donors, sequences lacking an unambiguous match to a single V gene segment were excluded. In an earlier analysis of some 590 of the donors, V segments were called functional above 56.7% productive rearrangements and were called segregating when the between-donor standard deviation exceeded 5%. A statistical classification framework was built for diagnosing cytomegalovirus status from the catalog of TCR beta chain sequences. V and J gene assignment, in a later analysis, came from comparing TCR nucleotide sequences with IMGT/GENE-DB human TR gene sequences. The TCRdist pipeline was used in a later analysis to assign CDR3 sequences and most-parsimonious VDJ recombination scenarios. In a later analysis, each TCR beta chain was defined by its CDR3 amino acid sequence together with its V-gene family, and reads without a unique V-gene family were excluded. A later analysis removed 600 or so highly shared, low-generation-probability nucleotide sequences to deal with suspected cross-contamination and a sequencing artifact. In a later analysis, a clonal expansion index for each public chain was calculated from normalized within-repertoire ranks of inferred template counts. A later analysis computed generation probabilities with a VDJ recombination model fitted to out-of-frame rearrangements, and checked the results against IGoR. Hypergeometric tests were used in a later analysis to score TCR-TCR, TCR-HLA and TCR-CMV co-occurrence, with a repertoire-size bias correction applied to the TCR pairs. In a later analysis, false discovery rates were estimated by permuting HLA or CMV assignments 20 times. In a later analysis, co-occurring TCRs were grouped with DBSCAN, and TCRdist sequence similarity was added when clustering was performed within HLA-allele-positive subsets. Repertoires with fewer than 30,000 or more than 120,000 public chains were left out of co-occurrence clustering, as were five repertoires with anomalous nucleotide sharing. Drawn from immuneACCESS, this table holds only the in-frame rearrangements with V and J called that TCRdb kept. Clones are partly lost; checked studies trace under half to an unresolved V gene and leave the rest unexplained. V and J calls and clone size follow that table, whereas D and trimming were derived from the DNA. The sample records 250,000 to 300,000 clones, roughly four fifths of which are singletons. The ten largest clones add up to about 2% of the sample.

In total, more than 500 healthy bone marrow donors made up the cohort. All cohort members were sampled while nominally healthy, although unrecorded immune exposures were likely present. The donor was CMV seropositive and belonged to the group of a few hundred seropositive cohort members. A peripheral blood sample was collected from each donor, and TCR beta sequencing was performed on peripheral blood mononuclear cells. Genomic DNA was extracted from the blood cell samples with the Qiagen DNeasy Blood Extraction Kit. According to the germline V gene, CDR1 reads ENHRY and CDR2 reads SYGVKD. Trimming removed 4 bases from V and 2 bases from J; the gene matches leave 0 bases unexplained. Counted from cysteine to phenylalanine, this CDR3 has 14 amino acids. The entry retains the CDR3 DNA only, 42 bases that are in frame from base 1.

This chain is built from TRBV10-3 and TRBJ2-5, with 11 central nucleotides matching TRBD2. Sequencing input: PBMCs. The sequence was collected from a woman between 35 and 50 years old in good health and CMV-seropositive. The CDR3 reads as follows: CAISGTSGQETQYF. The DNA sequence is as follows: TGTGCCATCAGTGGGACTAGCGGGCAAGAGACCCAGTACTTC.